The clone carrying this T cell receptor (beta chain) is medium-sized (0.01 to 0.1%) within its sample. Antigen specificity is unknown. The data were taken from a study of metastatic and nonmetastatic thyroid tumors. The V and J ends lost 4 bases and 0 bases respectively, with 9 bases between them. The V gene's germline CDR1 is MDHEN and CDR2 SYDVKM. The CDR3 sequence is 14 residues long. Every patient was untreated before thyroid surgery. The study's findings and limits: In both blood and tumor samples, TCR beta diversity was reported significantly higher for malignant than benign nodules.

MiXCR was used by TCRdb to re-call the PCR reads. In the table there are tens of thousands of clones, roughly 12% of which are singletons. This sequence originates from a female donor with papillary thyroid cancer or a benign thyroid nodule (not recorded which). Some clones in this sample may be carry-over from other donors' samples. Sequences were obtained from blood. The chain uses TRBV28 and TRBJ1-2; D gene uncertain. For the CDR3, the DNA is TGTGCCAGCAGTTGGATGGGGTCTAACTATGGCTACACCTTC. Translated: CASSWMGSNYGYTF.